This entry features one TCR beta chain sequence. Its cognate antigen is unknown. V was shortened by 2 bases and J by 3 bases, with 5 bases between the two germline ends. The CDR3 is made up of 13 amino acids. Germline assignment: CDR1 MNHEY and CDR2 SVGEGT. This sample is drawn from a study of T cells after yellow fever vaccination. Study-level findings and limits: CD4 and CD8 compartments shared a small share of clonotypes, likely from convergent recombination.

TCRdb used MiXCR to reprocess the 5' RACE reads, holding one entry per CDR3 protein. The table records 120,000 or so distinct CDR3 sequences, more than 7.5% of them present only once. The chain employs TRBV6-2 or TRBV6-3 and TRBJ2-1; a possible D gene is TRBD1 (5 bases). The sequenced sample was CD8+ T cells sorted from PBMCs, obtained on the day of the yellow fever booster vaccination. The receptor's source is a man between 18 and 35 years old who received the YFV17D yellow fever vaccine. This CDR3 is CASSYDSYNEQFF. CDR3 coding DNA: TGTGCCAGCAGTTACGACAGCTACAATGAGCAGTTCTTC.